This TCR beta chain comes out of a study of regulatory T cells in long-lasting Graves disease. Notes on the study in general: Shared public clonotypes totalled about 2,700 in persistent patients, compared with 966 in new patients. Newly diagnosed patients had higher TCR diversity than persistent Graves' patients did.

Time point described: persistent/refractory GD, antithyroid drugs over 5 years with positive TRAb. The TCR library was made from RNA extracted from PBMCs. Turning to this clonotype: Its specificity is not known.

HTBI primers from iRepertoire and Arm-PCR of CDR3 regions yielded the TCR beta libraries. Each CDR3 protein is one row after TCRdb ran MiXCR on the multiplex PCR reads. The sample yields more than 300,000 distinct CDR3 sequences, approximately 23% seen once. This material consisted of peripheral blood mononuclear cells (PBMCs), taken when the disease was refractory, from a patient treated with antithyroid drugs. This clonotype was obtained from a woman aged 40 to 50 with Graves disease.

This CDR3 reads CASSPLRGAMTGELFF. The CDR3 DNA sequence: TGTGCCAGCAGCCCCCTCAGGGGCGCCATGACCGGGGAGCTGTTTTTT. V gene TRBV7-2 combines with J gene TRBJ2-2; maybe TRBD1 (6 bases). V shed 5 bases and J shed 5 bases, with 18 bases lying between them. Germline V gene lookup returns CDR1 SGHTA and CDR2 FQGNSA. The CDR3 totals 16 residues.